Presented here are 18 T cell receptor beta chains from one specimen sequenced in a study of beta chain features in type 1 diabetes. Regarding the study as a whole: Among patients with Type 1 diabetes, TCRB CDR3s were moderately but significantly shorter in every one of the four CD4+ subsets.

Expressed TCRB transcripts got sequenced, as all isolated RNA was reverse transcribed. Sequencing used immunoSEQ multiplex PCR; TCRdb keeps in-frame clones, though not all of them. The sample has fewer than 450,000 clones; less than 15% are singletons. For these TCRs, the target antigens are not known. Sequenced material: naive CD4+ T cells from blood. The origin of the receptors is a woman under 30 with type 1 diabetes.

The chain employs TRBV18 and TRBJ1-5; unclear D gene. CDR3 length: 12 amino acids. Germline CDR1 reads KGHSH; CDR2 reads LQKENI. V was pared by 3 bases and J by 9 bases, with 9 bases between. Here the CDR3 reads CASSPGERPQHF. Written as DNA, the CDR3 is TGTGCCAGCTCACCCGGGGAGAGGCCCCAGCATTTT.

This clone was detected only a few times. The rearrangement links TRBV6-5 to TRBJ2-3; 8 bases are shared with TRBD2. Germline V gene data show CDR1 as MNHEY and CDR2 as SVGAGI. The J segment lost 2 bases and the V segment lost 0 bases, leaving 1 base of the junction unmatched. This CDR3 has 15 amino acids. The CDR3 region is CASSYSGRDTDTQYF. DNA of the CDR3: TGTGCCAGCAGTTACTCCGGGAGGGACACAGATACGCAGTATTTT.

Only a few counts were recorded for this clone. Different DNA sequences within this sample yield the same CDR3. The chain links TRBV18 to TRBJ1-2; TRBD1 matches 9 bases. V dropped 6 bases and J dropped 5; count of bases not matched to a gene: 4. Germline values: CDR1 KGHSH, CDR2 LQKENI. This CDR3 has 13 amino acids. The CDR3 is CASSPGTGYGYTF. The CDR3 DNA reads TGTGCCAGCTCTCCCGGGACAGGGTATGGCTACACCTTC.

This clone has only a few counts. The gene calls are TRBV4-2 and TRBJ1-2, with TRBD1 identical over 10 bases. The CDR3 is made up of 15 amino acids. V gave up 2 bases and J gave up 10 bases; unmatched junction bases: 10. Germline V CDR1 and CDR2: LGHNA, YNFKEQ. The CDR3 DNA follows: TGTGCCAGCAGCCAACCCGGGACAGGGGATAGGGACTACACCTTC. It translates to CASSQPGTGDRDYTF.

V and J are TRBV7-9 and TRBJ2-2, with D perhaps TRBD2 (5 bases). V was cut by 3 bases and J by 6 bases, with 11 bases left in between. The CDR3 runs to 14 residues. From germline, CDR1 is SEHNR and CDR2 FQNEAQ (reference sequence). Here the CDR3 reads CASSFGGGSGELFF. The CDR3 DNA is TGTGCCAGCAGCTTCGGTGGAGGCTCCGGGGAGCTGTTTTTT.

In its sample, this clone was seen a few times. The CDR3: CASSQALRSGPAQETQYF. CDR3 coding DNA: TGCGCCAGCAGCCAAGCACTGCGAAGCGGCCCCGCCCAAGAGACCCAGTACTTC. The rearrangement uses TRBV4-3 and TRBJ2-5; D is perhaps TRBD2 (5 bases). Germline CDR1 is LGHNA and CDR2 is YSLEER. V lost 1 base and J 1 base, leaving 19 bases between the germline ends. CDR3 size: 18 residues.

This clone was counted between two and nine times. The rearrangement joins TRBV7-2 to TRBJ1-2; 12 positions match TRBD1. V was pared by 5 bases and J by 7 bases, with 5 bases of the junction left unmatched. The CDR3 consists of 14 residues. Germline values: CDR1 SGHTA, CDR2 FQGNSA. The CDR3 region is CASSGTGGAFGYTF. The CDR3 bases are TGTGCCAGCAGCGGGACAGGGGGCGCTTTTGGCTACACCTTC. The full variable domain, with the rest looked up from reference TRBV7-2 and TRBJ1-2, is GAGVSQSPSNKVTEKGKDVELRCDPISGHTALYWYRQSLGQGLEFLIYFQGNSAPDKSGLPSDRFSAERTGGSVSTLTIQRTQQEDSAVYLCASSGTGGAFGYTFGSGTRLTVV.

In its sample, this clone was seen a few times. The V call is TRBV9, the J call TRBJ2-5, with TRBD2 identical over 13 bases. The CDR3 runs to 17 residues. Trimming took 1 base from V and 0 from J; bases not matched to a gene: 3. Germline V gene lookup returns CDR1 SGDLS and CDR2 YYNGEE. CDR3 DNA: TGTGCCAGCAGCGTAACTAGCGGGAGGGGTTACCAAGAGACCCAGTACTTC. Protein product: CASSVTSGRGYQETQYF.

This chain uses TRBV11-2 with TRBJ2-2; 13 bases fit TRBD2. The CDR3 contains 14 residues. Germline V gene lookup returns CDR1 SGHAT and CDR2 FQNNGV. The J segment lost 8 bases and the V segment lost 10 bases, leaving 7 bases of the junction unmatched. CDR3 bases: TGTGCCATTACTAGCGGGAGGGCGAGAGGGGAGCTGTTTTTT. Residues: CAITSGRARGELFF.

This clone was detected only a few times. CDR3 sequence reads: CASRIRQGDNEKLFF. CDR3 coding DNA: TGTGCCAGCAGGATTAGACAGGGCGATAATGAAAAACTGTTTTTT. The chain couples TRBV11-2 to TRBJ1-4, with 7 bases aligning to TRBD1. The CDR3 is 15 amino acids. The junction had 8 bases not matched to a gene; V was cut back by 6 bases and J by 4 bases. Germline V gene data show CDR1 as SGHAT and CDR2 as FQNNGV.

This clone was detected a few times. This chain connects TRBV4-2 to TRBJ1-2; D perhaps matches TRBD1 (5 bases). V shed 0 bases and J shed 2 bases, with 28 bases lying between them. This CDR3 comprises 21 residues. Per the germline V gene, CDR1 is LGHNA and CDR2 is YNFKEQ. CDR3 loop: CASSQDHPHRRKGIPNYGYTF. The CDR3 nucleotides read TGTGCCAGCAGCCAAGATCACCCCCACAGGAGAAAGGGAATACCAAACTATGGCTACACCTTC.

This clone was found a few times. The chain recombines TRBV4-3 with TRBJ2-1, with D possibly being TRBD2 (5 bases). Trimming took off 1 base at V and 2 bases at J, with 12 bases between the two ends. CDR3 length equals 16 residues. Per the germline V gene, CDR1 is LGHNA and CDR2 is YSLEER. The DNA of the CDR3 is TGCGCCAGCAGCCAAGGGGAGCCGAGGCCCTACAATGAGCAGTTCTTC. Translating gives CASSQGEPRPYNEQFF.

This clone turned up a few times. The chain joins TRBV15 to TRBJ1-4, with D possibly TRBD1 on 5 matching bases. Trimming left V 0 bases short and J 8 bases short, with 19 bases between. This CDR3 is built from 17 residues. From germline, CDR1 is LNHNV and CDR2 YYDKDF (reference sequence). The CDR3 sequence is CATSRDRIGGLGEKLFF. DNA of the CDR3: TGTGCCACCAGCAGAGATCGGATTGGGGGACTTGGAGAAAAACTGTTTTTT.

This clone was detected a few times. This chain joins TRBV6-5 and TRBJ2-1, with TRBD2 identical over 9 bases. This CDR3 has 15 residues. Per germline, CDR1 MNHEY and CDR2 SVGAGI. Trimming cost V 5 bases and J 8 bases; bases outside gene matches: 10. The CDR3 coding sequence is TGTGCCAGCAGTGCGGCCGGGACTAGCCTCGATGAGCAGTTCTTC. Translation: CASSAAGTSLDEQFF.

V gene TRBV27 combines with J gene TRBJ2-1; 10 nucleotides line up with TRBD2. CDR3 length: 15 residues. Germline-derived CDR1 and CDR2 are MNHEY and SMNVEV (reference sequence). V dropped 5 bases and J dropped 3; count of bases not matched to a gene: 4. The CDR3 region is CASSETSGYYNEQFF. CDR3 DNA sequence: TGTGCCAGCAGTGAGACTAGCGGGTACTACAATGAGCAGTTCTTC.

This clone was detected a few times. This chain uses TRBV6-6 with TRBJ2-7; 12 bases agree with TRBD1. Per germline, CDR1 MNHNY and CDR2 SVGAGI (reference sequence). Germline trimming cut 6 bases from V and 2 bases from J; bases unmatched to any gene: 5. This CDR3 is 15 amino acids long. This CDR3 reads CASRKGQGAAYEQYV. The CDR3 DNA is TGTGCCAGCAGAAAGGGACAGGGGGCCGCCTACGAGCAGTACGTC.

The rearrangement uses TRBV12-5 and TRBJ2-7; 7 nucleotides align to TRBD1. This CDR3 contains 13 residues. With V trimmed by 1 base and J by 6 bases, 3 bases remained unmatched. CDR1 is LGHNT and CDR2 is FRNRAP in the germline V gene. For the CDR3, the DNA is TGTGCTAGTGGTTTGGAAACAGGGGTCGAGCAGTACTTC. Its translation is CASGLETGVEQYF. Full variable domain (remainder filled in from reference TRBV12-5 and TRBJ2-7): DARVTQTPRHKVTEMGQEVTMRCQPILGHNTVFWYRQTMMQGLELLAYFRNRAPLDDSGMPKDRFSAEMPDATLATLKIQPSEPRDSAVYFCASGLETGVEQYFGPGTRLTVT.

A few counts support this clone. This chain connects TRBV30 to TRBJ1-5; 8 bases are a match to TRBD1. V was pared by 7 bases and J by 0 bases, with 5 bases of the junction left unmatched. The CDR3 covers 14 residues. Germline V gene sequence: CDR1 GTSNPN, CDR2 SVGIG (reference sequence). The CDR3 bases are TGTGCCTTGGACAGGGCGGATAGCAATCAGCCCCAGCATTTT. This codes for CALDRADSNQPQHF.